The 18 T cell receptor beta chains reported below all come from one sample, sequenced in a study of Graves' ophthalmopathy and Graves' hyperthyroidism. The authors amplified TCR beta CDR3 regions, and they did so from RNA transcripts for repertoire sequencing. In the first round, RT-PCR was carried out with HTBI primers, and a multiplex PCR formed the second round. One entry per CDR3 protein results from TCRdb running MiXCR on the multiplex PCR reads. Among approximately 700,000 distinct CDR3 sequences listed, roughly 40% were seen once. Sequencing was carried out using peripheral blood. These receptors originate from an adult man with Graves' ophthalmopathy.

V gene TRBV25-1 combines with J gene TRBJ2-5; 7 bases align to TRBD1. This CDR3 comprises 14 residues. The junction had 8 bases not matched to a gene; V was cut back by 6 bases and J by 4 bases. Looked up from germline, CDR1 is MGHDK and CDR2 is SYGVNS. The CDR3 spells CASSLIPGGETQYF. CDR3 nucleotides: TGTGCCAGCAGCTTGATCCCAGGGGGAGAGACCCAGTACTTC.

The chain couples TRBV7-9 to TRBJ2-3; no definite D call. The CDR3 extends over 14 amino acids. Trimming took off 1 base at V and 6 bases at J, with 11 bases between the two ends. Germline V gene sequence: CDR1 SEHNR, CDR2 FQNEAQ (reference sequence). The CDR3 loop reads CASSLVPRTDTQYF. The CDR3 nucleotides read TGTGCCAGCAGCTTAGTACCTAGAACTGATACGCAGTATTTT.

The chain carries TRBV25-1 and TRBJ2-2; unclear D gene. V shed 5 bases and J shed 5 bases, with 15 bases lying between them. CDR1 MGHDK and CDR2 SYGVNS come from the germline V gene. The CDR3 runs to 15 residues. The chain's CDR3 is CASSYAAYTTGELFF. In nucleotides, the CDR3 is TGTGCCAGCAGTTACGCGGCCTATACAACCGGGGAGCTGTTTTTT.

This clonotype showed up many times. The chain recombines TRBV29-1 with TRBJ2-5; D possibly corresponds to TRBD1 (6 bases). V was clipped by 4 bases and J by 4 bases, with 10 bases between them. The CDR3 sequence is 12 residues long. Germline V gives CDR1 SQVTM, CDR2 ANQGSEA. The CDR3 protein is CSVGGTRETQYF. CDR3 DNA sequence: TGCAGCGTTGGAGGGACACGAGAGACCCAGTACTTC. Filled out from reference TRBV29-1 and TRBJ2-5, the complete variable domain reads SAVISQKPSRDICQRGTSLTIQCQVDSQVTMMFWYRQQPGQSLTLIATANQGSEATYESGFVIDKFPISRPNLTFSTLTVSNMSPEDSSIYLCSVGGTRETQYFGPGTRLLVL.

In its sample, this clonotype was seen many times. The chain uses TRBV24-1 and TRBJ2-5; D is undetermined. The CDR3 consists of 11 residues. The V end was cut by 3 bases, the J end by 5 bases, with 3 bases between. Germline values: CDR1 KGHDR, CDR2 SFDVKD. DNA for the CDR3: TGTGCCACCAGTGATACTGAGACCCAGTACTTC. As protein: CATSDTETQYF.

A few counts support this clonotype. The chain recombines TRBV7-3 with TRBJ2-5; 9 bases fit TRBD1. CDR3 length: 16 amino acids. The germline V gene encodes CDR1 SGHTA and CDR2 FQGTGA. The J segment lost 5 bases and the V segment lost 5 bases, leaving 12 bases of the junction unmatched. The CDR3 nucleotides are TGTGCCAGCAGCCCTGGGACAGGGCAAAACGTGGAGACCCAGTACTTC. Its protein is CASSPGTGQNVETQYF.

This clonotype was counted ten times or more. This chain links TRBV29-1 with TRBJ1-1, with 11 bases aligning to TRBD1. The trim removed 7 bases at V and 5 bases at J, leaving 12 bases unmatched. The CDR3 consists of 15 residues. Germline-derived CDR1 and CDR2 are SQVTM and ANQGSEA. The CDR3 protein is CSGTGGDRGTTEAFF. CDR3 nucleotides: TGCAGCGGAACTGGGGGGGACAGGGGGACGACTGAAGCTTTCTTT.

This chain connects TRBV20-1 to TRBJ2-2, with D unresolved. Germline V lookup: CDR1 DFQATT, CDR2 SNEGSKA (reference sequence). The CDR3 runs to 15 residues. V lost 0 bases, J lost 3 bases, and 11 bases lay in between. CDR3 DNA: TGCAGTGCTAGAGATCAGAAAAAGGACACCGGGGAGCTGTTTTTT. Translating gives CSARDQKKDTGELFF.

The rearrangement uses TRBV25-1 and TRBJ1-1; D ambiguous. The CDR3 covers 12 residues. The V and J ends lost 6 bases and 2 bases respectively, with 7 bases between them. Germline V gives CDR1 MGHDK, CDR2 SYGVNS. The CDR3 DNA reads as TGTGCCAGCAGGGACTCCAACACTGAAGCTTTCTTT. This gives the protein CASRDSNTEAFF.

The sample holds a few counts of this clonotype. The rearrangement links TRBV7-2 to TRBJ2-2; no firm D call. The CDR3 has 15 amino acids. Germline V CDR1 and CDR2: SGHTA, FQGNSA. Trimming took 4 bases from V and 3 from J, leaving 12 bases between them. The CDR3 reads CASSSSRHHTGELFF. Here the CDR3 DNA reads TGTGCCAGCAGCTCCAGTCGGCATCACACCGGGGAGCTGTTTTTT.

Only one count was recorded for this clonotype. The V and J genes are TRBV29-1 and TRBJ1-2; D unresolved. Germline assignment: CDR1 SQVTM and CDR2 ANQGSEA. The CDR3 totals 12 residues. Trimming left V 4 bases short and J 7 bases short, with 13 bases between. The CDR3 loop reads CSVGTGHLGYTF. The CDR3 nucleotides are TGCAGCGTTGGGACTGGCCATCTTGGCTACACCTTC.

A word on this clonotype: Without the conserved terminal phenylalanine or tryptophan, this CDR3 likely stems from a read error. The chain uses TRBV19 and TRBJ1-1, with a tentative D call TRBD1 (5 bases). The CDR3 loop spans 14 amino acids. The V and J ends lost 4 bases and 4 bases respectively, with 13 bases between them. CDR1 and CDR2 from the germline V gene are LNHDA and SQIVND (reference sequence). In nucleotides, the CDR3 is TGTGCCAGTAGTACAAACCAGGGCAGCACTGAAGCTTTCCTT. It is translated as CASSTNQGSTEAFL.

V gene TRBV3-1 combines with J gene TRBJ2-2; no reliable D call. From germline, CDR1 is LGHDT and CDR2 YNNKEL (reference sequence). The CDR3 loop spans 14 amino acids. The V gene lost 9 bases and the J gene lost 0 bases, with 11 bases spanning the gap. As DNA, the CDR3 is TGTGCCAGTAACGTAGAGCCGAACACCGGGGAGCTGTTTTTT. This gives the protein CASNVEPNTGELFF.

This sequence joins TRBV4-3 and TRBJ2-7; 8 bases map to TRBD1. CDR3 length equals 14 residues. Germline trimming cut 4 bases from V and 5 bases from J; bases unmatched to any gene: 7. Germline assignment: CDR1 LGHNA and CDR2 YSLEER. CDR3 DNA sequence: TGCGCCAGCAGCCTCGACAGGGGTATCAACGAGCAGTACTTC. Its protein product is CASSLDRGINEQYF.

In this sample, this clonotype turned up many times. The rearrangement joins TRBV9 to TRBJ1-2; TRBD1 matches at 12 bases. The CDR3 length is 14 residues. CDR1 and CDR2 (germline): SGDLS, YYNGEE. V trimming: 2 bases; J trimming: 8 bases; junction bases outside the gene matches: 4. The CDR3 is CASSVRDRGQGYTF. In DNA form, the CDR3 reads TGTGCCAGCAGCGTCCGGGACAGGGGGCAAGGCTACACCTTC.

V and J are TRBV19 and TRBJ1-2; D unclear. The germline V gene has CDR1 LNHDA and CDR2 SQIVND (reference sequence). Trimming left V 11 bases short and J 2 bases short, with 18 bases between. The CDR3 sequence is 14 residues long. The DNA of the CDR3 is TGTGCCTGGAGTTACGGACTGGAAAACTATGGCTACACCTTC. Protein sequence: CAWSYGLENYGYTF.

The V gene is TRBV10-3, the J gene TRBJ2-2; maybe TRBD1 (5 bases). This CDR3 spans 16 amino acids. Germline loops: CDR1 ENHRY, CDR2 SYGVKD. V shed 10 bases and J shed 2 bases, with 20 bases lying between them. CDR3 in amino acids: CASSRMTVQNTGELFF. For the CDR3, the DNA is TGTGCCAGCAGCCGTATGACAGTACAAAACACCGGGGAGCTGTTTTTT.

Comment on this clonotype: This may arise from a read error, as a much more abundant clone is one base away. This chain joins TRBV7-9 and TRBJ1-2; D remains unclear. This CDR3 is 14 amino acids long. Germline V lookup: CDR1 SEHNR, CDR2 FQNEAQ (reference sequence). The CDR3 loop reads CASSLVGNRHGHTF. DNA for the CDR3: TGTGCCAGCAGCTTAGTTGGAAATCGGCATGGCCACACCTTC. The whole variable domain, remainder taken from reference TRBV7-9 and TRBJ1-2, is DTGVSQNPRHKITKRGQNVTFRCDPISEHNRLYWYRQTLGQGPEFLTYFQNEAQLEKSRLLSDRFSAERPKGSFSTLEIQRTEQGDSAMYLCASSLVGNRHGHTFGSGTRLTVV.